The source of this T cell receptor (beta chain) is a study of cytomegalovirus exposure and HLA in healthy donors. Whole-study results and caveats: Some TCR beta chains (more than 150 of them) were listed as cytomegalovirus-associated. Reports indicated that the classifier achieved high specificity and sensitivity in diagnosing cytomegalovirus status. The availability of immune exposure information extended only to CMV serostatus. HLA allele associations emerged for about 16,000 TCR beta sequences in a later analysis, at 0.05 false discovery rate.

The germline V and J ends were trimmed by 2 bases and 5 bases, with 10 bases remaining between them. Germline assignment: CDR1 SGDLS and CDR2 YYNGEE. This CDR3 comprises 13 residues. In regard to this clone: The antigen is not known.

Vbeta (60) and Jbeta (13) primers were used in the PCR. TCRdb keeps only in-frame clones here, not all; method: immunoSEQ multiplex PCR. The sample lists about 82,000 clones, about 70% seen once, with roughly 6.1% in the top ten. The rearrangement joins TRBV9 to TRBJ1-1; the D is unclear. The sequence came from a woman in her forties or fifties in good health and CMV-seropositive. Material for sequencing was PBMCs. The CDR3 DNA reads as TGTGCCAGCAGCGTCGGGGTGGGTACTGAAGCTTTCTTT. This translates into CASSVGVGTEAFF.